Each of the 11 T cell receptor beta chains below was sequenced from the same sample in a study of T cells after yellow fever vaccination. In TCRdb, the 5' RACE reads were re-called with MiXCR into one record per CDR3 protein. This sample has about 170,000 distinct CDR3 sequences, with 9.5% to 11% found just once. The source material was CD8+ T cells sorted from PBMCs, sampled 15 days after the yellow fever booster vaccination. The receptors here all came from a young man who received the YFV17D yellow fever vaccine.

This clonotype was detected a few times. The genes are TRBV6-6 and TRBJ2-1; 10 bases align to TRBD1. Germline assignment: CDR1 MNHNY and CDR2 SVGAGI (reference sequence). The CDR3 loop spans 16 amino acids. Trimming took 0 bases from V and 5 from J; bases not matched to a gene: 4. CDR3 residues: CASSYSQGQGNNEQFF. In DNA form, the CDR3 reads TGTGCCAGCAGTTACTCGCAGGGACAGGGGAACAATGAGCAGTTCTTC.

The J gene is TRBJ2-1, the V gene TRBV5-4; TRBD2 matches 10 bases. Unmatched junction bases numbered 3, after V lost 2 bases and J lost 7 bases. CDR1 is SGHNT and CDR2 is YYREEE in the germline V gene (reference sequence). This CDR3 is built from 14 residues. In DNA form, the CDR3 reads TGTGCCAGCAGCTTAACTAGCGGGGTTAATGAGCAGTTCTTC. Translating it yields CASSLTSGVNEQFF.

The sample holds many counts of this clonotype. The chain has TRBV3-1 and TRBJ2-4; 9 bases are shared with TRBD1. CDR3 length equals 15 residues. The V gene end was trimmed by 0 bases and the J gene end by 6 bases; junction bases not matched to a gene: 3. Germline CDR1 is LGHDT and CDR2 is YNNKEL (reference sequence). As DNA, the CDR3 is TGTGCCAGCAGCCAAGATATGGGACAGGGAAACATTCAGTACTTC. It translates to CASSQDMGQGNIQYF.

This clonotype was counted ten times or more. The chain joins TRBV29-1 to TRBJ2-7; the match to TRBD1 covers 9 bases. The V and J ends lost 1 base and 3 bases, in that order; junction bases with no gene match: 4. This CDR3 is 14 amino acids long. From germline, CDR1 is SQVTM and CDR2 ANQGSEA. The CDR3 region is CSVEGTGEDYEQYF. CDR3 bases: TGCAGCGTTGAAGGGACAGGGGAAGACTACGAGCAGTACTTC.

This clonotype has more than one count but fewer than ten. The gene calls are TRBV20-1 and TRBJ2-7; no clear D gene. In germline, CDR1 is DFQATT, CDR2 SNEGSKA (reference sequence). CDR3 length: 13 residues. V was clipped by 6 bases and J by 4 bases, with 16 bases between them. CDR3 nucleotides: TGCAGTGCGAGATTTGCCGGGTTATACGAGCAGTACTTC. Translating it yields CSARFAGLYEQYF.

The J gene is TRBJ1-5, the V gene TRBV6-2 or TRBV6-3; D remains unclear. The germline V gene has CDR1 MNHEY and CDR2 SVGEGT. This CDR3 contains 14 residues. The V end lost 6 bases, the J end lost 1 base, and 10 bases lay between the germline ends. CDR3 residues: CASSTRYSNQPQHF. CDR3 nucleotide sequence: TGTGCCAGCAGCACCCGATACAGCAATCAGCCCCAGCATTTT.

The sample holds a few counts of this clonotype. The V and J genes are TRBV5-4 and TRBJ1-1; no firm D call. CDR3 length: 12 residues. Per the germline V gene, CDR1 is SGHNT and CDR2 is YYREEE (reference sequence). With 5 bases removed from V and 3 bases from J, the gap between germline ends came to 8 bases. The CDR3 nucleotides read TGTGCCAGCAGAGTAGGCGACACTGAAGCTTTCTTT. Its protein product is CASRVGDTEAFF. The entire variable domain, with the rest obtained from reference TRBV5-4 and TRBJ1-1, is as follows: ETGVTQSPTHLIKTRGQQVTLRCSSQSGHNTVSWYQQALGQGPQFIFQYYREEENGRGNFPPRFSGLQFPNYSSELNVNALELDDSALYLCASRVGDTEAFFGQGTRLTVV.

The V gene is TRBV12-3 or TRBV12-4, the J gene TRBJ2-7; tentative D call: TRBD2 (6 bases). V was trimmed by 8 bases and J by 1 base, leaving 12 bases between them. This CDR3 comprises 13 residues. The CDR3 loop is CASGGGASYEQYF. The CDR3 nucleotides read TGTGCCAGCGGCGGCGGGGCGTCCTACGAGCAGTACTTC.

This chain joins TRBV6-6 and TRBJ1-4; unclear D gene. Trimming pared 2 bases from V and 7 bases from J, leaving 2 bases between. CDR3 size: 11 residues. CDR1 and CDR2 from the germline V gene are MNHNY and SVGAGI (reference sequence). CDR3 bases: TGTGCCAGCAGTTACGGTGAAAAACTGTTTTTT. It translates to CASSYGEKLFF.

This clonotype was seen at least ten times. The CDR3 sequence is CASSQTGMNTEAFF. CDR3 DNA: TGTGCCAGCAGTCAGACAGGGATGAACACTGAAGCTTTCTTT. The chain carries TRBV6-2 or TRBV6-3 and TRBJ1-1; 7 bases line up with TRBD1. CDR3 size: 14 residues. With 5 bases clipped from V and 0 bases from J, the junction kept 3 bases outside the gene matches. Germline V lookup: CDR1 MNHEY, CDR2 SVGEGT.

This clonotype showed up many times. The chain couples TRBV4-2 to TRBJ2-7, with no clear D. Deletions cut 0 bases from V and 2 bases from J, with 8 bases between. Germline V gene sequence: CDR1 LGHNA, CDR2 YNFKEQ. CDR3 length: 14 residues. In nucleotides, the CDR3 is TGTGCCAGCAGCCAAGACTATGTCCCCTACGAGCAGTACTTC. Encoded protein: CASSQDYVPYEQYF.